This T cell receptor beta chain was recorded in a study of T-cell reconstitution after alpha-beta-depleted transplantation in children (dated by TCRdb to between 2015 and 2016). Background for the entire study: Using TCR repertoire profiling, the study followed T-cell immune reconstitution in a quantitative way in children after TCRalphabeta/CD19-depleted allogeneic hematopoietic cell transplantation.

Paper-wide results and their limitations: Apparently early alphabetaT-cell count recovery about two months after transplant reportedly relied on only several hundred rapidly expanded clones derived from non-depleted graft cells. The high TCRbeta diversity at day 60 in some patients was ascribed to recipient T cells and intrathymic progenitors that had survived conditioning. Over the following months the frequencies of hyperexpanded clones went down, and after one year T-cell counts and TCRbeta diversity were mostly credited to newly produced T cells.

The library was generated by PCR. The instrument given in TCRdb is Illumina HiSeq 2500. Molecular barcoding was employed in the preparation of TCR libraries, with unique molecular identifiers being used to normalize TCRbeta repertoire quantification. TCRdb trimmed public reads at Q25 via fastp, called clones via MiXCR and kept in-frame beta chains. Identical CDR3 protein sequences are pooled into one entry, listed with their most common genes and DNA. Present in this sample are fewer than 750,000 distinct CDR3 sequences, about 21% of which were seen just once. 12% to 15% of the sample lies in the top ten. What this sample's treatment or condition label stands for: allogeneic hematopoietic cell transplantation with graft depleted of TCRalphabeta T cells and CD19 B cells. The children who served as transplant recipients had been given grafts of TCRalphabeta/CD19-depleted allogeneic hematopoietic cells.

From the cysteine up to the phenylalanine, the CDR3 has a length of 15 residues. Kept here is only the CDR3 DNA, which spans 45 bases and is read in frame from base 1. The junction shows trimming of 8 bases on V and 7 bases on J, plus 21 bases between the germline ends. This clonotype was counted between two and nine times. The antigen this receptor binds is unknown. The record has no base qualities; no much larger clone is one base away. This sequence originates from a boy in the first two years of life who had a stem cell transplant for acute myeloid leukemia, so the T cells may come from the graft donor. The chain was built from TRBV12-3 or TRBV12-4 and TRBJ2-1, with TRBD1 perhaps the D gene, on 6 matching bases. The input for sequencing was PBMCs, mostly from graft donor cells, taken 360 days after TCRalphabeta/CD19-depleted stem cell transplant. Here is the DNA: TGTGCCAGCTGTAAGAACTCCGGGACAAGGAATGAGCAGTTCTTC. It specifies CASCKNSGTRNEQFF.